This passage covers 25 T cell receptor beta chains from one sample sequenced in a study of blood T cell repertoires in COVID-19. Profiled with immunoSEQ multiplex PCR; TCRdb holds only in-frame clones, not every one. In the table there are 150,000 to 200,000 clones, 75% to 90% of which are singletons. Sequenced sample: peripheral blood. All receptors derive from a woman aged 70 to 79 with COVID-19, enrolled during active disease.

The chain employs TRBV7-6 and TRBJ2-7, with D perhaps TRBD1 (6 bases). CDR1 is SGHVS and CDR2 is FNYEAQ in the germline V gene. V lost 2 bases and J lost 2, with 19 bases in between. The CDR3 is 17 amino acids. In DNA, the CDR3 is TGTGCCAGCAGCTTATCTGGGGGCGGGTCCTACACCTACGAGCAGTACTTC. Translation: CASSLSGGGSYTYEQYF.

This sequence joins TRBV18 and TRBJ2-7; 7 positions agree with TRBD1. Germline lookup yields CDR1 KGHSH and CDR2 LQKENI. With V trimmed by 4 bases and J by 3 bases, 3 bases remained unmatched. CDR3 length: 13 amino acids. The chain's CDR3 is CASSLGQDYEQYF. The CDR3 nucleotides read TGTGCCAGCTCACTAGGACAGGACTACGAGCAGTACTTC.

The chain employs TRBV29-1 and TRBJ1-2; unclear D gene. In germline, CDR1 is SQVTM, CDR2 ANQGSEA. The CDR3 is 11 amino acids. V shed 7 bases and J shed 6 bases, with 12 bases lying between them. The CDR3 DNA follows: TGCAGCGCCGGGATCCAGGATGGCTACACCTTC. Translating it yields CSAGIQDGYTF.

V is TRBV4-3 and J is TRBJ2-7; TRBD2 might be the D (6 bases). Per the germline V gene, CDR1 is LGHNA and CDR2 is YSLEER. Trimming cost V 1 base and J 0 bases, with 10 bases left between them. The CDR3 has 15 amino acids. The CDR3 protein is CASSQVASVSYEQYF. DNA for the CDR3: TGCGCCAGCAGCCAAGTGGCTAGCGTCTCCTACGAGCAGTACTTC.

The chain has TRBV28 and TRBJ1-4, with TRBD1 matching 9 bases. Looked up from germline, CDR1 is MDHEN and CDR2 is SYDVKM. With V trimmed by 7 bases and J by 8 bases, 8 bases remained unmatched. The CDR3 is 14 residues long. The CDR3 region has the DNA TGTGCCAGCAACCGGGACAGGGCTCGCGAAAAACTGTTTTTT. As protein: CASNRDRAREKLFF.

This clone has just one count. The rearrangement uses TRBV27 and TRBJ2-1; a weak D match, TRBD1 (6 bases). Germline assignment: CDR1 MNHEY and CDR2 SMNVEV (reference sequence). The V and J ends lost 3 bases and 4 bases respectively, with 10 bases between them. This CDR3 is built from 14 residues. The CDR3 nucleotides read TGTGCCAGCAGTTTTTCAGGGGTATACAATGAGCAGTTCTTC. This sequence encodes CASSFSGVYNEQFF.

In this sample, this clone turned up a few times. The chain is built from TRBV18 and TRBJ1-2; 7 bases fit TRBD1. With 3 bases clipped from V and 8 bases from J, the junction kept 6 bases outside the gene matches. There are 13 residues in the CDR3. Looked up from germline, CDR1 is KGHSH and CDR2 is LQKENI. CDR3 in DNA: TGTGCCAGCTCACCTCCCGACAGGGCGGGCTACACCTTC. Translation: CASSPPDRAGYTF. The variable domain in full, with the rest retrieved from reference TRBV18 and TRBJ1-2, is NAGVMQNPRHLVRRRGQEARLRCSPMKGHSHVYWYRQLPEEGLKFMVYLQKENIIDESGMPKERFSAEFPKEGPSILRIQQVVRGDSAAYFCASSPPDRAGYTFGSGTRLTVV.

The chain recombines TRBV7-2 with TRBJ1-4; D may be TRBD1 (6 bases). The CDR3 runs to 15 residues. V was shortened by 5 bases and J by 5 bases, with 15 bases between the two germline ends. In germline, CDR1 is SGHTA, CDR2 FQGNSA. CDR3 nucleotides: TGTGCCAGCAGCCCCTGGGGGCAAGGGAATGAAAAACTGTTTTTT. It translates to CASSPWGQGNEKLFF.

To note about this clone: The junction differs from germline at one of its ends, possibly a read error. V and J are TRBV7-8 and TRBJ2-7; 7 bases are shared with TRBD1. In germline, CDR1 is SGHVS, CDR2 FQNEAQ. The CDR3 has 13 residues. For the CDR3, the DNA is TGTGCCAGCAGCTTAGGGGGACAGTCCAGACTTGTCTTC. As protein: CASSLGGQSRLVF.

V is TRBV2 and J is TRBJ1-1; D not certain. The V end was cut by 5 bases, the J end by 0 bases, with 10 bases between. Germline values: CDR1 SNHLY, CDR2 FYNNEI. The CDR3 loop spans 14 amino acids. Here the CDR3 reads CASSPRHVNTEAFF. In nucleotides, the CDR3 is TGTGCCAGCAGTCCACGACACGTGAACACTGAAGCTTTCTTT.

V and J are TRBV19 and TRBJ2-2, with 10 positions matching TRBD1. V was clipped by 10 bases and J by 5 bases; unmatched bases: 7. Germline loops: CDR1 LNHDA, CDR2 SQIVND (reference sequence). The CDR3 is 14 amino acids. The CDR3 protein is CATRDRGNTGELFF. DNA for the CDR3: TGTGCCACTAGGGACAGGGGAAATACCGGGGAGCTGTTTTTT.

The rearrangement joins TRBV5-1 to TRBJ1-5, with D maybe TRBD1 (6 bases). Trimming left V 0 bases short and J 1 base short, with 8 bases between. Germline loops: CDR1 SGHRS, CDR2 YFSETQ. The CDR3 consists of 15 residues. The DNA of the CDR3 is TGCGCCAGCAGCTTGGGTCAGGGGAGCAATCAGCCCCAGCATTTT. Its translation: CASSLGQGSNQPQHF.

The CDR3: CASSYPGGGELFF. CDR3 bases: TGTGCCAGCAGTTACCCCGGTGGCGGGGAGCTGTTTTTT. The V gene is TRBV6-5, the J gene TRBJ2-2, with unresolved D. Per germline, CDR1 MNHEY and CDR2 SVGAGI. The CDR3 runs 13 residues. The germline V and J ends were trimmed by 2 bases and 7 bases, with 8 bases remaining between them.

This chain connects TRBV30 to TRBJ1-5; D uncertain. The ends were cut back, 5 bases at V and 7 bases at J, with 15 bases in the middle. Per the germline V gene, CDR1 is GTSNPN and CDR2 is SVGIG (reference sequence). This CDR3 comprises 13 residues. CDR3 in DNA: TGTGCCTGGGCTACCAACCGGGAACAGCCCCAGCATTTT. Residues: CAWATNREQPQHF.

This chain connects TRBV2 to TRBJ1-1; 8 bases fit TRBD1. In germline, CDR1 is SNHLY, CDR2 FYNNEI. V lost 4 bases to trimming and J lost 6 bases; unmatched junction nucleotides: 7. The CDR3 totals 14 residues. The CDR3 DNA reads TGTGCCAGCAGTGCGGGACAGGCGAGGTCTGAAGCTTTCTTT. Its translation: CASSAGQARSEAFF.

The chain recombines TRBV9 with TRBJ1-1; a weak D match, TRBD1 (5 bases). Deletions cut 3 bases from V and 7 bases from J, with 13 bases between. Germline assignment: CDR1 SGDLS and CDR2 YYNGEE. The CDR3 extends over 13 amino acids. The CDR3 DNA follows: TGTGCCAGCAGCGGAGCGGGGGGGGATGAAGCTTTCTTT. It yields the protein CASSGAGGDEAFF.

The J gene is TRBJ2-2, the V gene TRBV28, with 7 bases matching TRBD1. The junction had 6 bases not matched to a gene; V was cut back by 8 bases and J by 3 bases. CDR3 length: 14 amino acids. Germline V lookup: CDR1 MDHEN, CDR2 SYDVKM. CDR3 loop: CASAGGAHTGELFF. The CDR3 DNA follows: TGTGCCAGCGCAGGGGGAGCGCACACCGGGGAGCTGTTTTTT.

The chain recombines TRBV3-1 (or the pseudogene TRBV3-2) with TRBJ2-7, with 8 bases matching TRBD1. The CDR3 is made up of 15 amino acids. Germline CDR1 reads LGHDT; CDR2 reads YNNKEL (reference sequence). Germline trimming cut 1 base from V and 6 bases from J; bases unmatched to any gene: 8. CDR3 nucleotide sequence: TGTGCCAGCAGCCAAGGATCCGGGACAGGAATCGAGCAGTACTTC. Residues: CASSQGSGTGIEQYF.

This chain joins TRBV24-1 and TRBJ2-7; 7 nucleotides line up with TRBD2. V lost 9 bases, J lost 7 bases, and 11 bases stayed unmatched. Germline values: CDR1 KGHDR, CDR2 SFDVKD. CDR3 length equals 13 residues. The CDR3 sequence is CATPGRREWEQYF. CDR3 DNA: TGTGCCACCCCTGGGAGGCGGGAGTGGGAGCAGTACTTC.

This chain uses TRBV4-2 with TRBJ2-3, with 13 bases aligning to TRBD2. Germline CDR1 reads LGHNA; CDR2 reads YNFKEQ. The CDR3 is made up of 15 amino acids. The V segment lost 4 bases and the J segment 6 bases; nucleotides outside the gene matches: 4. The CDR3 region is CASSPRTSGSDTQYF. The CDR3 DNA reads as TGTGCCAGCAGCCCCAGGACTAGCGGGAGTGATACGCAGTATTTT.

This sequence joins TRBV2 and TRBJ2-6; no firm D call. CDR3 size: 14 residues. Trimming removed 6 bases from V and 1 base from J, with 7 bases in between. Germline assignment: CDR1 SNHLY and CDR2 FYNNEI. CDR3 nucleotide sequence: TGTGCCAGCAGACAGTCTTCTGGGGCCAACGTCCTGACTTTC. Protein product: CASRQSSGANVLTF.

The J gene is TRBJ2-7, the V gene TRBV6-2 or TRBV6-3, with TRBD1 identical over 7 bases. V lost 6 bases to trimming and J lost 12 bases; unmatched junction nucleotides: 17. CDR3 length: 14 residues. Germline V gene data show CDR1 as MNHEY and CDR2 as SVGEGT. The CDR3 nucleotides are TGTGCCAGCAGCCCGCCGGGACAGCCACCACATCGGTACTTC. Translating it yields CASSPPGQPPHRYF.

The genes are TRBV5-6 and TRBJ2-1; 11 positions match TRBD2. V was pared by 5 bases and J by 2 bases, with 6 bases of the junction left unmatched. Germline V gene sequence: CDR1 SGHDT, CDR2 YYEEEE. This CDR3 is 16 amino acids long. CDR3 amino acids: CASSSRLAGPYNEQFF. Written as DNA, the CDR3 is TGTGCCAGCAGTTCTAGACTAGCGGGACCCTACAATGAGCAGTTCTTC.

The chain carries TRBV3-1 (or the pseudogene TRBV3-2) and TRBJ2-6; TRBD2 agrees at 7 bases. The V gene end was trimmed by 3 bases and the J gene end by 1 base; junction bases not matched to a gene: 3. CDR1 is LGHDT, CDR2 YNNKEL, per germline (reference sequence). The CDR3 extends over 16 amino acids. The CDR3 sequence: CASSQGLPSGANVLTF. In DNA form, the CDR3 reads TGTGCCAGCAGCCAGGGACTACCTTCTGGGGCCAACGTCCTGACTTTC.

The count of this clone is one. V is TRBV9 and J is TRBJ2-5; 7 bases match TRBD2. There are 14 residues in the CDR3. The ends lost 3 bases at V and 1 base at J; junction bases unmatched: 3. Germline loops: CDR1 SGDLS, CDR2 YYNGEE. CDR3 region: CASSGRTSQETQYF. As DNA, the CDR3 is TGTGCCAGCAGCGGCCGGACTAGCCAAGAGACCCAGTACTTC.